A selection of T cell receptor beta chains follows, all from one sample in a study of human T cells and chemical hapten exposure. TCRdb independently ran MiXCR on the RACE reads; one entry per CDR3 protein. In the table there are about 55,000 distinct CDR3 sequences, 7.5% to 10% of which are singletons. Source: whole blood, taken in connection with sensitization to the hapten diphenylcyclopropenone (DPC). The receptors come from a woman aged 45 to 65 with alopecia areata. Some clones in this sample may be carry-over from other donors' samples. Each CDR3 is given with its conserved first and last residue. D genes are given only for firm matches. Clone sizes are given selectively: once, few, many, or a class where the clone is expanded.

>TRBJ2-2|TRBV2|.|many
TGTGCCAGCAGGGGGTGGGCGAACACCGGGGAGCTGTTTTTT
CASRGWANTGELFF
>TRBJ1-4|TRBV5-1|.|many
TGCGCCAGCAGCTTGGGACTCCGGGAGACTGATGAAAAACTGTTTTTT
CASSLGLRETDEKLFF
>TRBJ1-1|TRBV6-6|.|few
TGTGCCAGCAGTATCAGGGGAAGTACTGAAGCTTTCTTT
CASSIRGSTEAFF
>TRBJ2-3|TRBV7-2|.|.
TGTGCCAGCAGCTTCCCCCCAGATACGCAGTATTTT
CASSFPPDTQYF
>TRBJ1-1|TRBV11-2|.|.
TGTGCCAGCAGCGTATCTCATCTCCTCTATGAGAGTGAAGCTTTCTTT
CASSVSHLLYESEAFF
>TRBJ1-1|TRBV18|.|many
TGTGCCAGCTCACCACCTGGGCAGAGCGGAGAAGCTTTCTTT
CASSPPGQSGEAFF
>TRBJ2-3|TRBV6-5|.|.
TGTGCCAGCAGTTCCACCCCGGTTGATACGCAGTATTTT
CASSSTPVDTQYF
>TRBJ1-6|TRBV20-1|.|few
TGCAGTGCTAGTCCCGCGGGGGGCAAGGGTTCACCCCTCCACTTT
CSASPAGGKGSPLHF
>TRBJ2-5|TRBV11-2|TRBD1|many
TGTGCCACCGGGACAGCCTCTCAAGAGACCCAGTACTTC
CATGTASQETQYF
>TRBJ1-1|TRBV6-2/TRBV6-3|.|many
TGTGCCAGCAGTTTCACGGTAGATCGGGGCACCTTGAACACTGAAGCTTTCTTT
CASSFTVDRGTLNTEAFF
>TRBJ2-1|TRBV28|TRBD2|.
TGTGCCAGCCTTATGCGGGAGGTGAATGAGCAGTTCTTC
CASLMREVNEQFF
>TRBJ1-1|TRBV6-1|.|many
TGTGCCAGCAGTGAGAGGCAGGGGAATGAAGCTTTCTTT
CASSERQGNEAFF
>TRBJ1-1|TRBV11-2|.|many
TGTGCCAGCAGCTTAGATCGAAGGGAATCTGAAGCTTTCTTT
CASSLDRRESEAFF
>TRBJ1-5|TRBV12-3/TRBV12-4|.|many
TGTGCCAGCAGCAAAGATGCAGGGGCTCGACATCAGCCCCAGCATTTT
CASSKDAGARHQPQHF
>TRBJ1-2|TRBV29-1|.|many
TGCAGCGTTGAACGCAGTAACTATGGCTACACCTTC
CSVERSNYGYTF
>TRBJ2-7|TRBV28|.|.
TGTGCCAGCAGTCGACAGGACTACGAGCAGTACTTC
CASSRQDYEQYF
>TRBJ1-1|TRBV12-3/TRBV12-4|TRBD1|few
TGTGCCAGCACCCGACAGGGGGAAGCTTTCTTT
CASTRQGEAFF
>TRBJ2-7|TRBV7-9|.|many
TGTGCCAGCAGCTTTTTCCACGAGCAGTACTTC
CASSFFHEQYF
>TRBJ1-6|TRBV3-1|.|few
TGTGCCAGCAGCCAAGGGGTCCAGGCCTCCTATAATTCACCCCTCCACTTT
CASSQGVQASYNSPLHF
>TRBJ2-3|TRBV5-1|TRBD1|.
TGCGCCAGCAGCTCACAGGGGGGAGGCACAGATACGCAGTATTTT
CASSSQGGGTDTQYF
>TRBJ2-7|TRBV6-6|TRBD1|.
TGTGCCAGCAGACCCGGGACAGGGGGTTTCTACGAGCAGTACTTC
CASRPGTGGFYEQYF
>TRBJ1-2|TRBV29-1|.|.
TGCAGCGTTGCGACCCCGACAGATTATGGCTACACCTTC
CSVATPTDYGYTF
>TRBJ1-5|TRBV7-5|.|few
TGTATCTCCGTGTGGACAGGACCGTATAGCAATCAGCCCCAGCATTTT
CISVWTGPYSNQPQHF
>TRBJ2-7|TRBV12-3/TRBV12-4|.|few
TGTGCCAGCAGTTTATCGCGTGGAATCAACGAGCAGTACTTC
CASSLSRGINEQYF
>TRBJ2-1|TRBV11-2|TRBD2|many
TGTGCCAGCAGCTTGCTGCTAGCGGGGGAGCAGTTCTTC
CASSLLLAGEQFF
>TRBJ1-1|TRBV4-1|TRBD1|many
TGCGCCAGCAGCCATATACAGGGGAACGCTGAAGCTTTCTTT
CASSHIQGNAEAFF
>TRBJ1-1|TRBV6-5|.|few
TGTGCCAGCAGTCCACCTTTAGGGGTGCACACTGAAGCTTTCTTT
CASSPPLGVHTEAFF
>TRBJ2-3|TRBV4-1|TRBD1|few
TGCGCCAGCAGCCAGATTTCCCAGGGGGCAGATACGCAGTATTTT
CASSQISQGADTQYF
>TRBJ2-1|TRBV11-3|.|few
TGTGCCAGCAGCCGGGGCGGCAATGAGCAGTTCTTC
CASSRGGNEQFF
>TRBJ2-3|TRBV7-2|TRBD1|few
TGTGCCAGCAGCCCTGGGACAGGGGCGCGCAGGGGGCCAGATACGCAGTATTTT
CASSPGTGARRGPDTQYF
>TRBJ1-1|TRBV28|.|many
TGTGCCAGCTTCCGCAACACTGAAGCTTTCTTT
CASFRNTEAFF
>TRBJ2-3|TRBV7-2|TRBD2|few
TGTGCCAGCGCCCCTGGACTAGCGGGGTTCACAGATACGCAGTATTTT
CASAPGLAGFTDTQYF
>TRBJ2-5|TRBV5-1|.|many
TGCGCCAGCAGCTTGGGCCAGGGAAGAGAGACCCAGTACTTC
CASSLGQGRETQYF
>TRBJ2-3|TRBV2|.|few
TGTGCCAGCAGTGACAGCAAGAGCACAGATACGCAGTATTTT
CASSDSKSTDTQYF
>TRBJ1-1|TRBV5-5|TRBD1|many
TGTGCCAGCAGCTTTCGGACAGGGGGCTTAATCACTGAAGCTTTCTTT
CASSFRTGGLITEAFF
>TRBJ1-2|TRBV12-3/TRBV12-4|.|.
TGTGCCAGCACTTTTGGGACGGGAACTCCGGGAGGCTACACCTTC
CASTFGTGTPGGYTF
>TRBJ2-1|TRBV29-1|.|.
TGCAGCGTCGGGGACAACAATGAGCAGTTCTTC
CSVGDNNEQFF
>TRBJ1-5|TRBV4-3|TRBD1|many
TGCGCCAGCAGCCAAGAAGTATTGGCAGGGGGGGATCAGCCCCAGCATTTT
CASSQEVLAGGDQPQHF
>TRBJ2-1|TRBV10-1|.|.
TGCGCCAGCAGTGTGTCAGCCTACAATGAGCAGTTCTTC
CASSVSAYNEQFF
>TRBJ2-7|TRBV28|TRBD1|.
TGTGCCAGCATCGGTGTAGGCAGGGGGTACGAGCAGTACTTC
CASIGVGRGYEQYF
>TRBJ2-7|TRBV6-5|.|few
TGTGCCAGCAGTTACCCGGGACGCGAGCAGTACTTC
CASSYPGREQYF
>TRBJ1-1|TRBV18|.|many
TGTGCCAGCTCCCCCCTGTCGCCTACCCCACAACGACCTGAAGCTTTCTTT
CASSPLSPTPQRPEAFF